A single sample gave rise to the 25 T cell receptor beta chains below, sequenced in a study of T cell repertoires in cytomegalovirus infection. From the reads, TCRdb called clonotypes with MiXCR, one entry per CDR3 protein. This sample has roughly 760,000 distinct CDR3 sequences, with 35% found just once. The sequencing sample was made of PBMCs. The origin of the receptors is a human donor in good health (CMV status not recorded). Some clones in this sample may be carry-over from other donors' samples.

This clonotype was seen at least ten times. This chain links TRBV28 with TRBJ1-5; no clear D. Germline V gives CDR1 MDHEN, CDR2 SYDVKM. Trimming took 4 bases from V and 5 from J, leaving 15 bases between them. The CDR3 length is 15 residues. CDR3 loop: CASSSGSAGDQPQHF. DNA of the CDR3: TGTGCCAGCAGTTCGGGATCGGCCGGAGATCAGCCCCAGCATTTT. Complete variable domain (other parts from reference TRBV28 and TRBJ1-5): DVKVTQSSRYLVKRTGEKVFLECVQDMDHENMFWYRQDPGLGLRLIYFSYDVKMKEKGDIPEGYSVSREKKERFSLILESASTNQTSMYLCASSSGSAGDQPQHFGDGTRLSIL.

The chain is built from TRBV2 and TRBJ2-5; tentatively, D is TRBD1 (6 bases). V dropped 8 bases and J dropped 4 bases, with 14 bases sitting between them. The CDR3 consists of 13 residues. Germline V gives CDR1 SNHLY, CDR2 FYNNEI. The CDR3 sequence is CASPLLGGETQYF. The CDR3 DNA reads as TGTGCCAGCCCCTTACTAGGGGGAGAGACCCAGTACTTC.

V usage is TRBV7-8 and J usage is TRBJ1-5; 9 positions match TRBD1. Looked up from germline, CDR1 is SGHVS and CDR2 is FQNEAQ. J was trimmed by 6 bases and V by 4 bases; bases with no gene match: 7. The CDR3 runs to 15 residues. CDR3 bases: TGTGCCAGCAGCTCCCGGACAGGGGACACTCAGCCCCAGCATTTT. It specifies CASSSRTGDTQPQHF. The full variable domain, rest sourced from reference TRBV7-8 and TRBJ1-5, is GAGVSQSPRYKVAKRGQDVALRCDPISGHVSLFWYQQALGQGPEFLTYFQNEAQLDKSGLPSDRFFAERPEGSVSTLKIQRTQQEDSAVYLCASSSRTGDTQPQHFGDGTRLSIL.

The chain is built from TRBV24-1 and TRBJ2-2; D gene uncertain. This CDR3 has 15 amino acids. Trimming took off 3 bases at V and 4 bases at J, with 11 bases between the two ends. CDR1 KGHDR and CDR2 SFDVKD come from the germline V gene. The CDR3 here is CATSDALEVTGELFF. In DNA form, the CDR3 reads TGTGCCACCAGTGATGCCCTGGAAGTCACCGGGGAGCTGTTTTTT.

This chain uses TRBV27 with TRBJ1-4, with D perhaps TRBD1 (5 bases). Germline-derived CDR1 and CDR2 are MNHEY and SMNVEV (reference sequence). Trimming left V 4 bases short and J 7 bases short, with 10 bases between. This CDR3 has 13 residues. The CDR3: CASSSPTAEKLFF. The CDR3 region has the DNA TGTGCCAGCAGTTCCCCGACAGCTGAAAAACTGTTTTTT.

This clonotype was seen more than once but under ten times. The chain carries TRBV19 and TRBJ2-1, with D perhaps TRBD1 or TRBD2 (5 bases each). The V gene lost 1 base and the J gene lost 4 bases, with 11 bases spanning the gap. CDR3 length: 15 amino acids. Germline CDR1 reads LNHDA; CDR2 reads SQIVND (reference sequence). CDR3 DNA: TGTGCCAGTAGTATAGTCGGGGCAGGGTACAATGAGCAGTTCTTC. Its translation: CASSIVGAGYNEQFF.

This clonotype was found a few times. This chain connects TRBV6-1 to TRBJ2-7; TRBD2 matches at 7 bases. Germline lookup yields CDR1 MNHNS and CDR2 SASEGT. CDR3 length equals 16 residues. With 5 bases clipped from V and 1 base from J, the junction kept 11 bases outside the gene matches. CDR3: CASSWPTIGRSYEQYF. DNA for the CDR3: TGTGCCAGCAGTTGGCCGACCATCGGGAGGTCCTACGAGCAGTACTTC.

The chain recombines TRBV6-2 or TRBV6-3 with TRBJ2-5, with 16 bases fitting TRBD2. V was pared by 4 bases and J by 4 bases, with 6 bases of the junction left unmatched. The germline V gene has CDR1 MNHEY and CDR2 SVGEGT. The CDR3 is 17 amino acids. This CDR3 reads CASSFGTSGRAAETQYF. The CDR3 DNA reads as TGTGCCAGCAGTTTCGGGACTAGCGGGAGGGCCGCAGAGACCCAGTACTTC.

Turning to this clonotype: This is likely a read error, given that the CDR3 carries no conserved phenylalanine or tryptophan at its end. CDR3 in DNA: TGTGCCAGCGGAAGGACTAGCGGTACAGAGACCCAGTACTTA. Protein sequence: CASGRTSGTETQYL. The chain is built from TRBV7-2 and TRBJ2-5; TRBD2 matches 10 bases. This CDR3 spans 14 amino acids. Germline V CDR1 and CDR2: SGHTA, FQGNSA. V lost 8 bases and J lost 4; bases outside the gene matches: 7.

On this clonotype itself: Germline and junction disagree at one end, which may indicate a read error. The chain joins TRBV24-1 to TRBJ2-6, with 8 bases aligning to TRBD1. CDR3 length: 18 amino acids. The germline gives CDR1 KGHDR, CDR2 SFDVKD. The CDR3: CATSESGGAKAGANVLTF. The CDR3 DNA sequence: TGTGCCACCAGTGAATCAGGGGGCGCAAAAGCTGGGGCCAACGTCCTTACTTTC.

This clonotype has a count of ten or more. V usage is TRBV7-2 and J usage is TRBJ2-1, with D maybe TRBD1 (6 bases). CDR3 length equals 17 residues. The V end was cut by 2 bases, the J end by 4 bases, with 18 bases between. Per germline, CDR1 SGHTA and CDR2 FQGNSA. The CDR3 reads CASSLTIQGLLYNEQFF. Here the CDR3 DNA reads TGTGCCAGCAGCTTAACTATCCAGGGGCTACTATACAATGAGCAGTTCTTC.

This sequence joins TRBV6-1 and TRBJ2-6; TRBD2 agrees at 8 bases. From germline, CDR1 is MNHNS and CDR2 SASEGT. Trimming took 0 bases from V and 8 from J; bases not matched to a gene: 3. CDR3 size: 15 residues. CDR3 amino acids: CASSEATGGSNVLTF. CDR3 nucleotides: TGTGCCAGCAGTGAAGCGACGGGGGGGTCCAACGTCCTGACTTTC.

The gene calls are TRBV11-3 and TRBJ2-1; TRBD2 matches at 8 bases. Per the germline V gene, CDR1 is SGHNT and CDR2 is YENEEA. The CDR3 sequence is 17 residues long. V shed 5 bases and J 7 bases; nucleotides not matched to a gene: 16. The CDR3 coding sequence is TGTGCCAGCAGCCCCGGGGGTCGGGAGGGCCTTTGGAATGAGCAGTTCTTC. Translated: CASSPGGREGLWNEQFF.

V usage is TRBV7-6 and J usage is TRBJ2-5; no reliable D call. V shed 2 bases and J shed 3 bases, with 13 bases lying between them. This CDR3 region has 15 residues. Per the germline V gene, CDR1 is SGHVS and CDR2 is FNYEAQ. For the CDR3, the DNA is TGTGCCAGCAGCTTAAAATGGAACGCCAAAGAGACCCAGTACTTC. Its protein is CASSLKWNAKETQYF.

This rearrangement joins TRBV19 to TRBJ1-1; perhaps TRBD1 as D (5 bases). In germline, CDR1 is LNHDA, CDR2 SQIVND (reference sequence). This CDR3 comprises 15 residues. V lost 6 bases and J lost 1, with 15 bases in between. CDR3 nucleotides: TGTGCCAGTAGAATCGGTGAGGGACCGAACACTGAAGCTTTCTTT. Its protein product is CASRIGEGPNTEAFF.

This chain joins TRBV10-3 and TRBJ1-2, with a weak D call TRBD1 (6 bases). Germline V gene lookup returns CDR1 ENHRY and CDR2 SYGVKD. V was pared by 4 bases and J by 5 bases, with 17 bases between. This CDR3 comprises 15 residues. For the CDR3, the DNA is TGTGCCATCAGTGGACAGGAAGAGGGCCTTTATGGCTACACCTTC. Its protein product is CAISGQEEGLYGYTF.

This clonotype turned up a few times. The chain joins TRBV7-9 to TRBJ1-2; perhaps TRBD1 as D (5 bases). From germline, CDR1 is SEHNR and CDR2 FQNEAQ (reference sequence). This CDR3 is built from 15 residues. Deletions cut 4 bases from V and 4 bases from J, with 16 bases between. The CDR3 nucleotides are TGTGCCAGCAGCTCCCCGATCTCAGGGACCTATGGCTACACCTTC. Amino acids: CASSSPISGTYGYTF. Supplemented by reference TRBV7-9 and TRBJ1-2, the full variable domain reads DTGVSQNPRHKITKRGQNVTFRCDPISEHNRLYWYRQTLGQGPEFLTYFQNEAQLEKSRLLSDRFSAERPKGSFSTLEIQRTEQGDSAMYLCASSSPISGTYGYTFGSGTRLTVV.

The chain combines TRBV20-1 with TRBJ1-3; D is uncertain. Trimming shortened V by 3 bases and J by 0 bases, and 12 bases separated the two germline ends. Germline V gene lookup returns CDR1 DFQATT and CDR2 SNEGSKA (reference sequence). This CDR3 is built from 15 residues. CDR3 nucleotides: TGCAGTGCTAGTTCTACTGGGCGCTCTGGAAACACCATATATTTT. Translation gives CSASSTGRSGNTIYF.

The rearrangement joins TRBV28 to TRBJ2-7; D ambiguous. The ends were cut back, 6 bases at V and 6 bases at J, with 15 bases in the middle. Germline V CDR1 and CDR2: MDHEN, SYDVKM. The CDR3 has 13 amino acids. This CDR3 reads CASRRAEEAEQYF. The CDR3 DNA follows: TGTGCCAGCAGACGGGCGGAAGAGGCCGAGCAGTACTTC.

For this clonotype: The germline gene is not matched at one end of the junction; a read error may be the cause. The J gene is TRBJ1-6, the V gene TRBV11-2; no clear D gene. CDR3 size: 16 residues. Per germline, CDR1 SGHAT and CDR2 FQNNGV. Here the CDR3 reads CASSPPRAFEGSPLPF. The CDR3 nucleotides read TGTGCAAGCAGCCCACCGCGGGCTTTTGAAGGTTCACCCCTCCCCTTT. The whole variable domain, filled in from reference TRBV11-2 and TRBJ1-6, reads EAGVAQSPRYKIIEKRQSVAFWCNPISGHATLYWYQQILGQGPKLLIQFQNNGVVDDSQLPKDRFSAERLKGVDSTLKIQPAKLEDSAVYLCASSPPRAFEGSPLPFGNGTRLTVT.

As concerns this clonotype: Sequence at one end of the junction differs from germline and may be a read error. The V and J genes are TRBV15 and TRBJ1-2, with D possibly matching TRBD1 (5 bases). Germline assignment: CDR1 LNHNV and CDR2 YYDKDF (reference sequence). CDR3 length: 15 amino acids. The CDR3 DNA follows: TGTGCCACCAGCGGAGAAGTCCAGGGTAACTATGGCTACACCTTC. Its protein is CATSGEVQGNYGYTF.

The chain is built from TRBV28 and TRBJ2-1; 8 bases are shared with TRBD2. The CDR3 has 14 amino acids. V shed 6 bases and J 7 bases; nucleotides not matched to a gene: 8. Per germline, CDR1 MDHEN and CDR2 SYDVKM. CDR3 in DNA: TGTGCCAGCAGCGGGGGACTAGGGGTAAATGAGCAGTTCTTC. Its translation: CASSGGLGVNEQFF. Full variable domain (missing parts from reference TRBV28 and TRBJ2-1): DVKVTQSSRYLVKRTGEKVFLECVQDMDHENMFWYRQDPGLGLRLIYFSYDVKMKEKGDIPEGYSVSREKKERFSLILESASTNQTSMYLCASSGGLGVNEQFFGPGTRLTVL.

This clonotype was seen a handful of times. The chain joins TRBV7-3 to TRBJ2-7; 11 bases agree with TRBD2. The germline V gene has CDR1 SGHTA and CDR2 FQGTGA. The J segment lost 4 bases and the V segment lost 4 bases, leaving 9 bases of the junction unmatched. The CDR3 contains 16 residues. CDR3 bases: TGTGCCAGCAGCTCCCCCGCTACTAGCGGGAGTTACGAGCAGTACTTC. Translating it yields CASSSPATSGSYEQYF.

The V call is TRBV12-3 or TRBV12-4, the J call TRBJ2-5; 11 nucleotides match TRBD1. With 4 bases clipped from V and 8 bases from J, the junction kept 12 bases outside the gene matches. CDR3 length: 16 amino acids. The CDR3 here is CASSSTGTGGGDTQYF. The CDR3 DNA is TGTGCCAGCAGTTCGACAGGGACAGGGGGTGGAGATACCCAGTACTTC.

This chain uses TRBV7-3 with TRBJ2-6; D is unclear. With 3 bases removed from V and 0 bases from J, the gap between germline ends came to 12 bases. There are 17 residues in the CDR3. Germline V gene lookup returns CDR1 SGHTA and CDR2 FQGTGA. The CDR3: CASSFNGFSSGANVLTF. The CDR3 coding sequence is TGTGCCAGCAGCTTTAACGGGTTCTCCTCTGGGGCCAACGTCCTGACTTTC.